The 5 T cell receptor beta chains presented below share a single source sample, sequenced in a study of blood T cell repertoires in COVID-19. TCRdb's copy holds only in-frame clones and misses some; the assay was immunoSEQ multiplex PCR. The profile shows about 73,000 clones, 65% to 90% of them singletons. The source material was peripheral blood. These receptors all stem from a woman in her sixties with acute or convalescent COVID-19.

This clone was seen a few times. J is TRBJ1-2 and V is TRBV28, with D perhaps TRBD1 (5 bases). Trimming took off 5 bases at V and 6 bases at J, with 10 bases between the two ends. Germline values: CDR1 MDHEN, CDR2 SYDVKM. The CDR3 runs to 12 residues. In nucleotides, the CDR3 is TGTGCCAGCAGTCCGTCGGGGGATGGCTACACCTTC. Its translation is CASSPSGDGYTF.

This chain links TRBV3-1 (or the pseudogene TRBV3-2) with TRBJ1-6; D ambiguous. The germline V gene encodes CDR1 LGHDT and CDR2 YNNKEL (reference sequence). The CDR3 is 13 amino acids. V was pared by 1 base and J by 8 bases, with 6 bases between. CDR3 residues: CASSQGGYSPLHF. In DNA form, the CDR3 reads TGTGCCAGCAGCCAAGGAGGATATTCACCCCTCCACTTT.

The chain is built from TRBV3-1 (or the pseudogene TRBV3-2) and TRBJ2-7; possible D gene TRBD1, 5 bases. V gave up 1 base and J gave up 5 bases, with 12 bases separating them. CDR1 is LGHDT and CDR2 is YNNKEL in the germline V gene (reference sequence). This CDR3 has 14 amino acids. The CDR3 region is CASSQGNRLNEQYF. The DNA of the CDR3 is TGTGCCAGCAGCCAAGGGAACAGGCTCAACGAGCAGTACTTC.

This clone was seen more than once but under ten times. The identical CDR3 is also encoded by other nucleotide sequences in the sample. The chain links TRBV6-5 to TRBJ1-1; perhaps TRBD1 as D (6 bases). V lost 5 bases, J lost 4 bases, and 11 bases lay in between. Germline V lookup: CDR1 MNHEY, CDR2 SVGAGI. The CDR3 sequence is 13 residues long. CDR3 residues: CASSTGSVTEAFF. DNA of the CDR3: TGTGCCAGCAGTACAGGGTCGGTCACTGAAGCTTTCTTT.

The CDR3 sequence: CSVGGGVNTEAFF. In DNA, the CDR3 is TGCAGCGTTGGGGGGGGCGTGAACACTGAAGCTTTCTTT. The chain carries TRBV29-1 and TRBJ1-1; tentative D call: TRBD1 (6 bases). CDR3 size: 13 residues. With 4 bases removed from V and 0 bases from J, the gap between germline ends came to 9 bases. Germline V gene lookup returns CDR1 SQVTM and CDR2 ANQGSEA.